This TCR beta chain was obtained from a study of blood T cell repertoires in COVID-19. Whole-study context: PBMCs, B-cell-depleted T cells, or T cells were the source of the cDNA or gDNA that made up the material.

In the authors' methods: The assay estimated nucleated cells by amplifying reference gene primers. TCRdb's table, derived via immunoSEQ multiplex PCR, lists solely in-frame clones and lacks some. V and J calls and clone size are those listed in that table; D and trimming were worked out from the DNA. The sample includes 200,000 to 250,000 clones, about 87% of them seen just once. This clone has more than one count but fewer than ten. This TCR came from a woman aged 25 to 39 with COVID-19, enrolled during active disease. Sequenced: peripheral blood.

The CDR3, as DNA: TGTGCCAGCAGCCGTGGCGCTAGCGGGGGGAGCTCCTACGAGCAGTACTTC. It codes for CASSRGASGGSSYEQYF. The V call is TRBV4-2, the J call TRBJ2-7; 11 bases line up with TRBD2. CDR3 length: 17 amino acids. From germline, CDR1 is LGHNA and CDR2 YNFKEQ. V lost 4 bases, J lost 0 bases, and 8 bases stayed unmatched.